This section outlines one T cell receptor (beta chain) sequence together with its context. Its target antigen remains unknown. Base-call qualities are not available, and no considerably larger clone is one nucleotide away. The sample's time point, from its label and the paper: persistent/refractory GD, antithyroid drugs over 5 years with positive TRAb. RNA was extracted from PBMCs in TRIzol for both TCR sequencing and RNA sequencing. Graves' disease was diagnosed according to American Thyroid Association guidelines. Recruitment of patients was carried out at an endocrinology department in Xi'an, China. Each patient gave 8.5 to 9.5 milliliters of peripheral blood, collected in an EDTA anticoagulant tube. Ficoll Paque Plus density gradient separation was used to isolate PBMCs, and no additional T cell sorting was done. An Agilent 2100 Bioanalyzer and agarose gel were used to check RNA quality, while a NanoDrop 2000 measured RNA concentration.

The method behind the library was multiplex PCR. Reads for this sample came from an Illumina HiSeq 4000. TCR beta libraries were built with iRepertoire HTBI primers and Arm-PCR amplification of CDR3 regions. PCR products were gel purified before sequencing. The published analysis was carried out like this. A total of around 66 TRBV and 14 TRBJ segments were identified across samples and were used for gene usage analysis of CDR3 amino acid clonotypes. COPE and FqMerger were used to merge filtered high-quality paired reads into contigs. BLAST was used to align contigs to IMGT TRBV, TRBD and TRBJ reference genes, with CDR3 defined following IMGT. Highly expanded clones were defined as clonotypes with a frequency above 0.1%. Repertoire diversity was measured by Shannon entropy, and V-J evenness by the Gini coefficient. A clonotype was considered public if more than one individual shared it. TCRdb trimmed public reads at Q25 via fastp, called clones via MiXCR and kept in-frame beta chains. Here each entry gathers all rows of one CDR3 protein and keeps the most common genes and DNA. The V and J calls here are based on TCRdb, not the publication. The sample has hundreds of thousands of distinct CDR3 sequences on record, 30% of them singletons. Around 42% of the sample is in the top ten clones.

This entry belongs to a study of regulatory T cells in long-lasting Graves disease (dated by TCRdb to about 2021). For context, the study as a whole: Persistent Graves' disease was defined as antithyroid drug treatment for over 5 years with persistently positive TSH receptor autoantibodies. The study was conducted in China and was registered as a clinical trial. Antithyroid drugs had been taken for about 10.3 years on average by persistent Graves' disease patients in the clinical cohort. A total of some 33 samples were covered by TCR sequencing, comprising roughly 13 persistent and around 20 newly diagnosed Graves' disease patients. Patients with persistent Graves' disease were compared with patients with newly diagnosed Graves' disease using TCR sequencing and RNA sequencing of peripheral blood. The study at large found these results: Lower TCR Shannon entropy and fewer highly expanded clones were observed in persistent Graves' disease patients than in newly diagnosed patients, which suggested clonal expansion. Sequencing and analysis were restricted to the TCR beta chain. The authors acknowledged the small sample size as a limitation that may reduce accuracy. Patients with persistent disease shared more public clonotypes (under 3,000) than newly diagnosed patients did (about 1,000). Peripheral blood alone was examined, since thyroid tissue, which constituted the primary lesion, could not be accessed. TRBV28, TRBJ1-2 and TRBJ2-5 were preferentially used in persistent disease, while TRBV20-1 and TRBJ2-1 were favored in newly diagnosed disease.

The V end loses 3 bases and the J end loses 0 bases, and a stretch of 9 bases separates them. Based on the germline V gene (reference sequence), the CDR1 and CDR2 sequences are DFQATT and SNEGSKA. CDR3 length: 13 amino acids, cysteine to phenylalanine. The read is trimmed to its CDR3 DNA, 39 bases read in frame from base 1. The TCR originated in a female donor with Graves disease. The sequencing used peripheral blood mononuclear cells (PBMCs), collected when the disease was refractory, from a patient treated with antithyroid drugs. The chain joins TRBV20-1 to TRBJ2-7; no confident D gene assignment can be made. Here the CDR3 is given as CSASGSRSYEQYF. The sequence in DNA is TGCAGTGCTAGCGGGTCACGCTCCTACGAGCAGTACTTC.